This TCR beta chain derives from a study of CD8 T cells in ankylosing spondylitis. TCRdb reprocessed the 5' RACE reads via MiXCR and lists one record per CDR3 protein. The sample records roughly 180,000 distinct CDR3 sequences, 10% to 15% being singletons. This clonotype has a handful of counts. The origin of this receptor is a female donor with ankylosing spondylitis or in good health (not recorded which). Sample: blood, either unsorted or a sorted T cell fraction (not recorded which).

In DNA form, the CDR3 reads TGTGCCAGCTCACCAATGGACTCTCTAGCCAAAAACATTCAGTACTTC. It encodes CASSPMDSLAKNIQYF. The chain links TRBV18 to TRBJ2-4; perhaps TRBD2 as D (5 bases). Germline CDR1 and CDR2: KGHSH and LQKENI. This CDR3 comprises 16 residues. Trimming cost V 2 bases and J 0 bases, with 11 bases left between them.